Listed here is a single T cell receptor (beta chain). Its antigen is undetermined. This CDR3 comprises 15 residues. Germline CDR1 reads SGDLS; CDR2 reads YYNGEE. V lost 2 bases, J lost 0 bases, and 10 bases lay in between. This sample was included in a study of somatic mutations in cytotoxic T cells in rheumatoid arthritis. About the study: Several of the V beta antibody-stained T-cell populations were flow-sorted at nearly 100% purity; V beta1+ cells were among them and were sequenced for TCRB. Overall study findings and caveats: For about an eighth of the roughly 60 patients, a single CD8+ clone accounted for more than 20% of CD8+ cells. Patients with rheumatoid arthritis showed a slight underrepresentation of TRBV07, a finding that was never subjected to any adjustment for multiple comparisons.

Profiling relied on immunoSEQ multiplex PCR, and the TCRdb table lists in-frame clones only, not all of them. This table has over 15,000 clones, approximately 67% appearing once. The clonotype was recovered from an adult with rheumatoid arthritis. Sequencing input: CD8+ T cells sorted from blood. The chain employs TRBV9 and TRBJ2-3; D uncertain. CDR3: CASSVTSASTDTQYF. In nucleotides, the CDR3 is TGTGCCAGCAGCGTTACGAGCGCAAGCACAGATACGCAGTATTTT.